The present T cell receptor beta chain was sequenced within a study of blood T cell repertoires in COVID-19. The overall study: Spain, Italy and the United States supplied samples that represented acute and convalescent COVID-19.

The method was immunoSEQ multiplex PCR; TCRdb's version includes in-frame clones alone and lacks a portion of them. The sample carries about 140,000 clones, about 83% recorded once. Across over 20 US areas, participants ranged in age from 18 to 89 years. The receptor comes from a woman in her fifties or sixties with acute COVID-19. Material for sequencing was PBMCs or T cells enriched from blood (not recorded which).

CDR3 loop: CASSRDRGDIQYF. Written as DNA, the CDR3 is TGTGCCAGTAGTAGAGACAGGGGTGACATTCAGTACTTC. This chain links TRBV19 with TRBJ2-4, with 8 bases aligning to TRBD1. This CDR3 has 13 residues. J was trimmed by 8 bases and V by 4 bases; bases with no gene match: 4. CDR1 and CDR2 (germline): LNHDA, SQIVND (reference sequence).